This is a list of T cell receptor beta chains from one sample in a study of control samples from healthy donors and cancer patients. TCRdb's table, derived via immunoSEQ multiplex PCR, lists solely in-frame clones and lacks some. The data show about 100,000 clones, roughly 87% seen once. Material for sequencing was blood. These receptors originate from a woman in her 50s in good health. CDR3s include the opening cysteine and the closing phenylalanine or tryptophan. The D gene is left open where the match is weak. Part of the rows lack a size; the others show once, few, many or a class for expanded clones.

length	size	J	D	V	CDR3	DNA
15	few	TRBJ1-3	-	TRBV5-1	CASSYDSYSGNTIYF	TGCGCCAGCAGCTACGACTCCTACTCTGGAAACACCATATATTTT
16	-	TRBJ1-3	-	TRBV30	CAWSVQRALSGNTIYF	TGTGCCTGGAGTGTACAAAGGGCGCTATCTGGAAACACCATATATTTT
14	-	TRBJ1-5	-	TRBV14	CASSQQGANQPQHF	TGTGCCAGCAGCCAACAAGGGGCGAATCAGCCCCAGCATTTT
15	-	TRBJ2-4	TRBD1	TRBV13	CASSLDRVAKNIQYF	TGTGCCAGCAGCTTGGACAGGGTAGCCAAAAACATTCAGTACTTC
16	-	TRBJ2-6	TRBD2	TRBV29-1	CSGVMSGGSGANVLTF	TGCAGCGGTGTAATGAGCGGGGGATCTGGGGCCAACGTCCTGACTTTC
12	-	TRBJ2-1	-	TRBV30	CAWSVAYNEQFF	TGTGCCTGGAGTGTGGCATACAATGAGCAGTTCTTC
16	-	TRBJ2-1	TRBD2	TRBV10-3	CAISERTSRSYNEQFF	TGTGCCATCAGTGAACGGACTAGCAGATCCTACAATGAGCAGTTCTTC
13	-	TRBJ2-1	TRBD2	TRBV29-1	CSVTTGGLNEQFF	TGCAGCGTCACCACGGGGGGATTGAATGAGCAGTTCTTC
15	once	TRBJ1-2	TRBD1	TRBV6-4	CASTEGAGGLYGYTF	TGTGCCAGCACCGAGGGGGCAGGGGGCCTCTATGGCTACACCTTC
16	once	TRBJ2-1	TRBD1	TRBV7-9	CASSFLLSTGVNEQFF	TGTGCCAGCAGCTTTCTTTTGTCGACAGGGGTCAATGAGCAGTTCTTC
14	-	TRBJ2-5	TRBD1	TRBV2	CASSGDSSQETQYF	TGTGCCAGCAGTGGGGACAGCTCCCAAGAGACCCAGTACTTC
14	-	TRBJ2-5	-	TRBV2	CASSEPLLAETQYF	TGTGCCAGCAGTGAACCCCTGTTAGCAGAGACCCAGTACTTC
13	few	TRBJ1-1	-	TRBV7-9	CASSSYPNTEAFF	TGTGCCAGCAGCTCCTATCCGAACACTGAAGCTTTCTTT
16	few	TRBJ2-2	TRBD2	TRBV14	CASSKAGVVGPGELFF	TGTGCCAGCAGCAAAGCGGGAGTCGTCGGACCCGGGGAGCTGTTTTTT
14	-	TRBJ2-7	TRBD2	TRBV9	CASSPSGGAYEQYF	TGTGCCAGCAGCCCAAGCGGGGGGGCCTACGAGCAGTACTTC
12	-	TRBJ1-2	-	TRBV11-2	CASSLLTDGYTF	TGTGCCAGCAGCTTATTAACGGATGGCTACACCTTC
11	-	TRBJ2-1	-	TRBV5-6	CASSHLNEQFF	TGTGCCAGCAGCCACCTCAATGAGCAGTTCTTC
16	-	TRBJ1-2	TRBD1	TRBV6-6	CASSYPGTATDYGYTF	TGTGCCAGCAGTTACCCTGGGACAGCCACCGACTATGGCTACACCTTC
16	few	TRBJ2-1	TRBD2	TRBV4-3	CASSQPPGTSFNEQFF	TGCGCCAGCAGCCAACCGCCCGGGACTAGCTTCAATGAGCAGTTCTTC
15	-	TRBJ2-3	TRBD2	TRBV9	CASSPLAGEDNTQYF	TGTGCCAGCAGCCCACTAGCGGGGGAGGATAATACGCAGTATTTT
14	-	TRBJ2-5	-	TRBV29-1	CSLLRGSRQETQYF	TGCAGCCTGCTTCGGGGGAGTCGCCAAGAGACCCAGTACTTC
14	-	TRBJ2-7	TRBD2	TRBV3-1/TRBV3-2	CASSQVGGANEQYF	TGTGCCAGCAGCCAAGTCGGGGGGGCAAACGAGCAGTACTTC